This T cell receptor beta chain is drawn from a study of blood T cell repertoires in COVID-19. Study-wide background: Nucleic acid was either cDNA or gDNA, and it came from T cells, B-cell-depleted T cells, or PBMCs.

As processed by the authors: Reference gene primer amplification gave nucleated cell count estimates. The table came from immunoSEQ multiplex PCR; TCRdb's copy has only in-frame clones and leaves some out. The V and J calls and clone size come from that table; D and trimming were worked out from the DNA. Among 45,000 to 60,000 clones listed, 91% were seen once. The CDR3 loop spans 11 amino acids. V lost 3 bases, J lost 4 bases, and 3 bases lay in between. CDR1 LNHDA and CDR2 SQIVND come from the germline V gene (reference sequence). The sequenced sample consisted of peripheral blood. The chain is built from TRBV19 and TRBJ2-5; D gene unclear. This TCR derives from a man between 65 and 85 years old with active COVID-19. CDR3: CASSIRETQYF. The DNA of the CDR3 is TGTGCCAGTAGTATTCGAGAGACCCAGTACTTC.